The 10 T cell receptor beta chains given below trace back to one sample, sequenced in a study of control samples from healthy donors and cancer patients. Using immunoSEQ multiplex PCR, the repertoire was profiled, and TCRdb retains in-frame clones only, with some absent. Of about 120,000 clones listed, approximately 87% are singletons. The sequenced sample consisted of blood. The origin of the receptors is a man under 40 in good health.

The rearrangement joins TRBV5-1 to TRBJ2-2; a weak D match, TRBD2 (6 bases). Germline loops: CDR1 SGHRS, CDR2 YFSETQ. The V end was cut by 4 bases, the J end by 11 bases, with 15 bases between. CDR3 length: 13 residues. The CDR3 here is CASSDSDAGELFF. The DNA of the CDR3 is TGCGCCAGCAGCGACTCGGACGCGGGAGAGCTGTTTTTT.

V usage is TRBV6-4 and J usage is TRBJ2-3, with TRBD2 matching over 9 bases. J was trimmed by 3 bases and V by 4 bases; bases with no gene match: 5. Germline CDR1 reads MRHNA; CDR2 reads SNTAGT. The CDR3 is 15 amino acids. CDR3 protein: CASSARGGETDTQYF. DNA for the CDR3: TGTGCCAGCAGTGCTCGCGGGGGGGAGACAGATACGCAGTATTTT.

The chain joins TRBV11-3 to TRBJ1-1; D not certain. CDR1 SGHNT and CDR2 YENEEA come from the germline V gene. Trimming removed 3 bases at V and 4 bases at J, with 12 bases between. This CDR3 has 14 amino acids. The CDR3 region has the DNA TGTGCCAGCAGCTTTGGGGTTGGGAGCACTGAAGCTTTCTTT. Protein sequence: CASSFGVGSTEAFF.

The chain joins TRBV11-3 to TRBJ1-1; 9 bases match TRBD1. The CDR3 spans 16 residues. The germline CDR1 and CDR2 sequences are SGHNT and YENEEA. V dropped 5 bases and J dropped 5; count of bases not matched to a gene: 12. The DNA for the CDR3 is TGTGCCAGCAGCGGCGGGACAGGGATTAGGAGAACTGAAGCTTTCTTT. It codes for CASSGGTGIRRTEAFF.

This clone turned up a few times. The genes are TRBV3-1 (or the pseudogene TRBV3-2) and TRBJ1-5, with no clear D. V was trimmed by 1 base and J by 6 bases, leaving 7 bases between them. The germline gives CDR1 LGHDT, CDR2 YNNKEL (reference sequence). The CDR3 loop spans 13 amino acids. The CDR3 coding sequence is TGTGCCAGCAGCCAAGGGCGAAGTCAGCCCCAGCATTTT. This sequence encodes CASSQGRSQPQHF.

This chain links TRBV9 with TRBJ1-2; 10 positions match TRBD1. Germline CDR1 SGDLS, CDR2 YYNGEE. V lost 3 bases, J lost 3 bases, and 2 bases stayed unmatched. CDR3 length equals 14 residues. The CDR3 bases are TGTGCCAGCAGCGCAGGACAGGGGGACTATGGCTACACCTTC. This translates into CASSAGQGDYGYTF.

The V call is TRBV6-1, the J call TRBJ1-5; tentatively, D is TRBD1 (6 bases). V lost 0 bases, J lost 6 bases, and 9 bases lay in between. This CDR3 is 14 amino acids long. The germline gives CDR1 MNHNS, CDR2 SASEGT. CDR3 protein: CASSEAPGAQPQHF. CDR3 sequence (DNA): TGTGCCAGCAGTGAAGCGCCAGGGGCTCAGCCCCAGCATTTT.

This chain links TRBV6-4 with TRBJ1-2, with a possible D match to TRBD1 (6 bases). V was cut by 9 bases and J by 8 bases, with 13 bases left in between. The CDR3 totals 11 residues. CDR1 MRHNA and CDR2 SNTAGT come from the germline V gene. In DNA, the CDR3 is TGTGCCAGAGGGGGGCCATGGGGCTACACCTTC. As protein: CARGGPWGYTF.

The chain joins TRBV3-1 (or the pseudogene TRBV3-2) to TRBJ1-2; D is uncertain. Germline assignment: CDR1 LGHDT and CDR2 YNNKEL (reference sequence). The V end was cut by 3 bases, the J end by 0 bases, with 8 bases between. This CDR3 region has 14 residues. CDR3 nucleotide sequence: TGTGCCAGCAGCCACTCGAGGACTAACTATGGCTACACCTTC. It is translated as CASSHSRTNYGYTF.

This clone appeared once. This chain uses TRBV19 with TRBJ1-4; no firm D call. The CDR3 has 13 residues. V shed 7 bases and J shed 5 bases, with 11 bases lying between them. Germline loops: CDR1 LNHDA, CDR2 SQIVND (reference sequence). In DNA form, the CDR3 reads TGTGCCAGTAAAACAGACCTAAATGAAAAACTGTTTTTT. Residues: CASKTDLNEKLFF.